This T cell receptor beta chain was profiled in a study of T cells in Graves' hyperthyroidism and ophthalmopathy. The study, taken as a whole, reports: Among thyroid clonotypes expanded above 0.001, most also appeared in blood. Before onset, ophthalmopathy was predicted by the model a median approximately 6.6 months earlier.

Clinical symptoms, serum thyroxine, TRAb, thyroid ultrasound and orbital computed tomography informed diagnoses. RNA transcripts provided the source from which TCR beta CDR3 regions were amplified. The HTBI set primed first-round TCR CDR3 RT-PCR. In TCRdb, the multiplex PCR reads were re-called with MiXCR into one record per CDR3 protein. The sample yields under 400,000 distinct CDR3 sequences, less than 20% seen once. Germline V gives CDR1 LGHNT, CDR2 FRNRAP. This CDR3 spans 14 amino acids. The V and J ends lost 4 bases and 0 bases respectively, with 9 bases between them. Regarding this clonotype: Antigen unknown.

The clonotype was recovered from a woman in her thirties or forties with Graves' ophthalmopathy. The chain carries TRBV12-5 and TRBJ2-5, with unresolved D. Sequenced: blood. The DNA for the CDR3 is TGTGCTAGTGGTTCGTTGTTGGACCAAGAGACCCAGTACTTC. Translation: CASGSLLDQETQYF.